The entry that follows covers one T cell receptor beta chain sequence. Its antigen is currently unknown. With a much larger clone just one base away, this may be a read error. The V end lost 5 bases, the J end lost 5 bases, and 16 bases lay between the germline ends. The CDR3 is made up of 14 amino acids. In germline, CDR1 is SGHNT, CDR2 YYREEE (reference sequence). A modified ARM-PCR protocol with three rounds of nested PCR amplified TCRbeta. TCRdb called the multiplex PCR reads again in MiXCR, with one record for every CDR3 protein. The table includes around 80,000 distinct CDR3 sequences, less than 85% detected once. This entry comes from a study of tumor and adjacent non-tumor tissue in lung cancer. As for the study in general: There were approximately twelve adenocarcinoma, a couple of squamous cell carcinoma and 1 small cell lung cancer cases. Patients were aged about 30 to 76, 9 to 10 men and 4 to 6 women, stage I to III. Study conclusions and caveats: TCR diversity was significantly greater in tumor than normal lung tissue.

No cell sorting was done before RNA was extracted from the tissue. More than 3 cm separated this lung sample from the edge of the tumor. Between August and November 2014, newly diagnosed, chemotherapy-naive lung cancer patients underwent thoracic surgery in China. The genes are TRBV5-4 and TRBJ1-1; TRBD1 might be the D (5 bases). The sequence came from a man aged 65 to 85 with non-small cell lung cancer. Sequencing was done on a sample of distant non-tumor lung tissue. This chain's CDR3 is CASRFGRVMTEAFF. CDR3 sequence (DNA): TGTGCCAGCAGATTCGGCAGGGTAATGACTGAAGCTTTCTTT.